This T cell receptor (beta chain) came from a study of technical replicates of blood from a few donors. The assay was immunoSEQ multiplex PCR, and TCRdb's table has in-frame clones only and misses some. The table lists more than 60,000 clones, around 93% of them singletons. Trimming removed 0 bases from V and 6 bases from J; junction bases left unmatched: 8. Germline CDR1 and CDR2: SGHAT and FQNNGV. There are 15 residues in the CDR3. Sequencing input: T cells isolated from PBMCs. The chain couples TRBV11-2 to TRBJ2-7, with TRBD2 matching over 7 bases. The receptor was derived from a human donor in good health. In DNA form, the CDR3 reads TGTGCCAGCAGCTTAGAGGCGGGGGATTCTTTCGAGCAGTACTTC. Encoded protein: CASSLEAGDSFEQYF.